What follows are 9 T cell receptor beta chains derived from one specimen sequenced in a study of human thymus T cells (dated by TCRdb to the early 2020s). The library was prepared using the immunoSEQ multiplex PCR assay. TCRdb provides this immuneACCESS table in a form limited to in-frame rearrangements. Some clones are lacking; in checked studies, under half of them reflect an unresolved V gene, and why the rest are absent is not known. The sample records under 150,000 clones, 90% to 95% of which are singletons. Roughly 0.024% of the sample comes from the top ten. The thymus tissue came from surgical resects taken out during corrective cardiac surgery. The sequenced material came from thymus tissue. These receptors were collected from a boy under two years old with a congenital heart defect but otherwise immunologically healthy.

The chain couples TRBV25-1 to TRBJ2-7; D not resolved. Trimming pared 3 bases from V and 5 bases from J, leaving 8 bases between. CDR1 is MGHDK and CDR2 is SYGVNS in the germline V gene. CDR3 length: 12 amino acids. CDR3 coding DNA: TGTGCCAGCAGTGATCCGCAGGACGAGCAGTACTTC. Amino acids: CASSDPQDEQYF.

The chain is built from TRBV6-5 and TRBJ1-5; possibly TRBD1 for D (6 bases). V was shortened by 5 bases and J by 1 base, with 9 bases between the two germline ends. The germline V gene has CDR1 MNHEY and CDR2 SVGAGI. The CDR3 is 14 amino acids. The CDR3 loop reads CASSQGQSNQPQHF. The CDR3 DNA sequence: TGTGCCAGCAGTCAGGGACAAAGCAATCAGCCCCAGCATTTT.

This clone was seen only once. The V call is TRBV7-9, the J call TRBJ1-1; no firm D call. This CDR3 is 13 amino acids long. The V end lost 2 bases, the J end lost 1 base, and 5 bases lay between the germline ends. CDR1 is SEHNR, CDR2 FQNEAQ, per germline (reference sequence). The CDR3 sequence is CASSLLENTEAFF. For the CDR3, the DNA is TGTGCCAGCAGCTTACTTGAGAACACTGAAGCTTTCTTT.

Only a few counts were recorded for this clone. The CDR3 spells CASSQGGAAANTGELFF. The DNA for the CDR3 is TGCGCCAGCAGCCAAGGGGGGGCAGCCGCGAACACCGGGGAGCTGTTTTTT. This chain links TRBV4-3 with TRBJ2-2; D assignment may be TRBD1 or TRBD2 (6 bases each). With 1 base removed from V and 0 bases from J, the gap between germline ends came to 12 bases. CDR1 and CDR2 from the germline V gene are LGHNA and YSLEER. The CDR3 totals 17 residues.

The CDR3 DNA sequence: TGTGCCAGCTCCAGGTCCTGGGCCAACGTCCTGACTTTC. Protein product: CASSRSWANVLTF. V usage is TRBV28 and J usage is TRBJ2-6; unclear D gene. With 8 bases removed from V and 5 bases from J, the gap between germline ends came to 10 bases. Germline V gene lookup returns CDR1 MDHEN and CDR2 SYDVKM. CDR3 length equals 13 residues.

There are a few counts of this clone. This chain links TRBV4-2 with TRBJ1-2; D unclear. The V gene's germline CDR1 is LGHNA and CDR2 YNFKEQ. The ends were cut back, 0 bases at V and 8 bases at J, with 13 bases in the middle. The CDR3 runs to 14 residues. The CDR3 region has the DNA TGTGCCAGCAGCCAAGATACGGGTAGCTGGGGCTACACCTTC. Protein sequence: CASSQDTGSWGYTF.

The V call is TRBV15, the J call TRBJ1-4; unclear D gene. V was trimmed by 0 bases and J by 10 bases, leaving 15 bases between them. Germline CDR1 and CDR2: LNHNV and YYDKDF (reference sequence). The CDR3 has 15 amino acids. This CDR3 reads CATSRDRGGVGKLFF. The DNA of the CDR3 is TGTGCCACCAGCAGAGATCGAGGAGGAGTTGGAAAACTGTTTTTT.

V is TRBV28 and J is TRBJ1-4, with unresolved D. There are 11 residues in the CDR3. The germline CDR1 and CDR2 sequences are MDHEN and SYDVKM. The V end was cut by 6 bases, the J end by 7 bases, with 6 bases between. DNA for the CDR3: TGTGCCAGCAGCCAGGTTGAAAAACTGTTTTTT. This gives the protein CASSQVEKLFF.

V and J are TRBV7-9 and TRBJ1-4, with D unclear. This CDR3 has 17 residues. In germline, CDR1 is SEHNR, CDR2 FQNEAQ (reference sequence). Trimming shortened V by 1 base and J by 4 bases, and 16 bases separated the two germline ends. The DNA of the CDR3 is TGTGCCAGCAGCTTAGTCAGCGGCGAGTCGGATAATGAAAAACTGTTTTTT. Protein sequence: CASSLVSGESDNEKLFF.